The 22 T cell receptor beta chains below all came from one sample that was sequenced in a study of CD8 T cells in Susac syndrome. It was with random hexamers that roughly 0.5 to 1 ug RNA was reverse transcribed. MiXCR was run by TCRdb on the immunoSEQ multiplex PCR reads, yielding one entry per CDR3 protein. The sample lists fewer than 150,000 distinct CDR3 sequences, approximately 93% occurring once. Sequencing was carried out using CD4+ T cells from PBMCs. Receptor source: a human donor with multiple sclerosis.

The rearrangement links TRBV4-1 to TRBJ2-1; 7 positions match TRBD2. Unmatched junction bases numbered 11, after V lost 1 base and J lost 5 bases. The CDR3 length is 17 residues. CDR1 MGHRA and CDR2 YSYEKL come from the germline V gene. The CDR3 spells CASSQASGASVNNEQFF. CDR3 sequence (DNA): TGCGCCAGCAGCCAAGCTAGCGGAGCCTCAGTCAACAATGAGCAGTTCTTC.

A word on this clonotype: An end of the junction differs from the germline gene, which may be a read error. CDR3 protein: CASREGGTDTQYF. CDR3 bases: TGCGCCAGCAGAGAAGGGGGCACGGATACGCAGTATTTT. The V call is TRBV5-1, the J call TRBJ2-3; 7 positions agree with TRBD1. CDR1 SGHRS and CDR2 YFSETQ come from the germline V gene. This CDR3 spans 13 amino acids.

The chain carries TRBV18 and TRBJ2-7; 7 positions agree with TRBD1. This CDR3 contains 15 residues. J was trimmed by 2 bases and V by 6 bases; bases with no gene match: 10. CDR1 is KGHSH, CDR2 LQKENI, per germline. The CDR3 loop reads CASSDTGVLPYEQYF. The CDR3 DNA reads TGTGCCAGCTCCGACACAGGGGTTCTCCCCTACGAGCAGTACTTC.

CDR3: CASSWDLDPFSGNTIYF. The CDR3 DNA is TGTGCCAGCAGCTGGGACCTGGACCCATTCTCTGGAAACACCATATATTTT. The J gene is TRBJ1-3, the V gene TRBV5-4; tentatively, D is TRBD1 (5 bases). V was pared by 3 bases and J by 0 bases, with 16 bases between. Germline V gene data show CDR1 as SGHNT and CDR2 as YYREEE (reference sequence). There are 17 residues in the CDR3.

The chain is built from TRBV29-1 and TRBJ1-2; 10 positions match TRBD1. Looked up from germline, CDR1 is SQVTM and CDR2 is ANQGSEA. Losses at the gene ends were 4 bases for V and 10 bases for J; bases not matched to a gene: 6. The CDR3 runs 12 residues. This CDR3 is CSVVKDRGFYTF. The CDR3 DNA follows: TGCAGCGTTGTTAAGGACAGGGGGTTCTACACCTTC.

The V gene is TRBV7-2, the J gene TRBJ1-2; D not resolved. Germline CDR1 reads SGHTA; CDR2 reads FQGNSA. This CDR3 spans 13 amino acids. V was clipped by 0 bases and J by 8 bases, with 10 bases between them. The chain's CDR3 is CASSLATGQGYTF. CDR3 coding DNA: TGTGCCAGCAGCTTAGCCACGGGTCAGGGCTACACCTTC.

This chain links TRBV15 with TRBJ2-5; D uncertain. V gave up 0 bases and J gave up 5 bases, with 4 bases separating them. This CDR3 region has 12 residues. Germline V gene lookup returns CDR1 LNHNV and CDR2 YYDKDF (reference sequence). CDR3 DNA sequence: TGTGCCACCAGCAGAGATGTCGAGACCCAGTACTTC. Translated: CATSRDVETQYF. Based on the CDR3 plus reference TRBV15 and TRBJ2-5, the full variable domain is DAMVIQNPRYQVTQFGKPVTLSCSQTLNHNVMYWYQQKSSQAPKLLFHYYDKDFNNEADTPDNFQSRRPNTSFCFLDIRSPGLGDTAMYLCATSRDVETQYFGPGTRLLVL.

The chain couples TRBV28 to TRBJ2-7; either TRBD1 or TRBD2 may supply D (5 bases each). The CDR3 is made up of 13 amino acids. Per the germline V gene, CDR1 is MDHEN and CDR2 is SYDVKM. Trimming left V 4 bases short and J 6 bases short, with 13 bases between. As DNA, the CDR3 is TGTGCCAGCAGTTCCGGGACCACTGGCGAGCAGTACTTC. Protein: CASSSGTTGEQYF.

This chain joins TRBV30 and TRBJ1-1; perhaps TRBD1 as D (6 bases). This CDR3 comprises 13 residues. The ends were cut back, 3 bases at V and 3 bases at J, with 11 bases in the middle. Per the germline V gene, CDR1 is GTSNPN and CDR2 is SVGIG (reference sequence). The CDR3 sequence: CAWRGRGDTEAFF. DNA of the CDR3: TGTGCCTGGAGGGGAAGGGGGGACACTGAAGCTTTCTTT. The variable domain in full, with the rest retrieved from reference TRBV30 and TRBJ1-1, is SQTIHQWPATLVQPVGSPLSLECTVEGTSNPNLYWYRQAAGRGLQLLFYSVGIGQISSEVPQNLSASRPQDRQFILSSKKLLLSDSGFYLCAWRGRGDTEAFFGQGTRLTVV.

This chain connects TRBV24-1 to TRBJ2-3; TRBD2 aligns across 10 bases. CDR1 and CDR2 from the germline V gene are KGHDR and SFDVKD. CDR3 length: 18 amino acids. With V trimmed by 3 bases and J by 2 bases, 10 bases remained unmatched. The CDR3 is CATSDHPTSGRPTDTQYF. The CDR3 DNA follows: TGTGCCACCAGTGATCACCCGACTAGCGGGCGGCCCACAGATACGCAGTATTTT.

This chain connects TRBV4-2 to TRBJ1-5; 7 nucleotides match TRBD1. The CDR3 runs 18 residues. Trimming removed 0 bases from V and 5 bases from J; junction bases left unmatched: 13. Germline assignment: CDR1 LGHNA and CDR2 YNFKEQ. The CDR3 DNA reads as TGTGCCAGCAGCCAAGATTCCCTCGACAGGGATCGTTATCAGCCCCAGCATTTT. Protein: CASSQDSLDRDRYQPQHF.

The J gene is TRBJ1-5, the V gene TRBV20-1; 7 bases fit TRBD1. Germline V lookup: CDR1 DFQATT, CDR2 SNEGSKA (reference sequence). This CDR3 is 16 amino acids long. Unmatched junction bases numbered 12, after V lost 3 bases and J lost 4 bases. As DNA, the CDR3 is TGCAGTGCTAGCGAGGACAGGCACACAAATAATCAGCCCCAGCATTTT. It yields the protein CSASEDRHTNNQPQHF.

V and J are TRBV28 and TRBJ1-4; possibly TRBD1 for D (6 bases). Germline CDR1 MDHEN, CDR2 SYDVKM. The V gene lost 6 bases and the J gene lost 7 bases, with 27 bases spanning the gap. The CDR3 covers 18 residues. The CDR3 DNA follows: TGTGCCAGCAGCCCGTGGGGGCCCGCTCTGTCTTTCGGTGAAAAACTGTTTTTT. This encodes CASSPWGPALSFGEKLFF.

This chain links TRBV10-3 with TRBJ2-3, with no clear D. This CDR3 spans 14 amino acids. The germline gives CDR1 ENHRY, CDR2 SYGVKD. Deletions cut 4 bases from V and 0 bases from J, with 8 bases between. The CDR3: CAISVELSTDTQYF. Written as DNA, the CDR3 is TGTGCCATCAGTGTGGAACTGAGCACAGATACGCAGTATTTT.

DNA of the CDR3: TGCGCCAGCAGCGTCGCCGGGGCTCACTATGGCTACACCTTC. Protein product: CASSVAGAHYGYTF. The chain recombines TRBV5-1 with TRBJ1-2; D might be TRBD1 (5 bases). Germline CDR1 SGHRS, CDR2 YFSETQ. Trimming cost V 4 bases and J 3 bases, with 13 bases left between them. The CDR3 is made up of 14 amino acids.

The V call is TRBV20-1, the J call TRBJ1-5; D ambiguous. This CDR3 region has 14 residues. Germline lookup yields CDR1 DFQATT and CDR2 SNEGSKA (reference sequence). With 2 bases removed from V and 6 bases from J, the gap between germline ends came to 14 bases. The CDR3 nucleotides read TGCAGTGCTAGAATAGGAGGGTTGAGTCAGCCCCAGCATTTT. Translating gives CSARIGGLSQPQHF.

The chain has TRBV3-1 and TRBJ2-7; 7 bases map to TRBD2. With 0 bases clipped from V and 2 bases from J, the junction kept 4 bases outside the gene matches. The CDR3 has 15 amino acids. CDR1 LGHDT and CDR2 YNNKEL come from the germline V gene (reference sequence). The CDR3 is CASSQDGGGPYEQYF. The CDR3, as DNA: TGTGCCAGCAGCCAAGATGGCGGGGGACCCTACGAGCAGTACTTC.

The V call is TRBV12-5, the J call TRBJ2-5; no reliable D call. The V end was cut by 2 bases, the J end by 5 bases, with 12 bases between. The CDR3 consists of 14 residues. The V gene's germline CDR1 is LGHNT and CDR2 FRNRAP. CDR3 in DNA: TGTGCTAGTGGTTTGATTCCTAATCTTGAGACCCAGTACTTC. Translating gives CASGLIPNLETQYF.

This sequence joins TRBV7-2 and TRBJ2-1; 9 bases line up with TRBD2. The junction had 4 bases not matched to a gene; V was cut back by 2 bases and J by 5 bases. The CDR3 is 15 amino acids. Germline CDR1 SGHTA, CDR2 FQGNSA. CDR3 in amino acids: CASSLHGTSNNEQFF. In nucleotides, the CDR3 is TGTGCCAGCAGCTTACATGGGACTAGCAACAATGAGCAGTTCTTC.

This chain uses TRBV18 with TRBJ1-6, with a tentative D call TRBD1 (5 bases). This CDR3 is built from 15 residues. V lost 0 bases and J lost 9, with 12 bases in between. Germline loops: CDR1 KGHSH, CDR2 LQKENI. The CDR3 sequence: CASSPPQGLFSPLHF. CDR3 sequence (DNA): TGTGCCAGCTCACCACCCCAGGGATTGTTTTCACCCCTCCACTTT.

The chain joins TRBV30 to TRBJ1-1; D uncertain. V lost 0 bases and J 4 bases, leaving 9 bases between the germline ends. CDR3 length: 13 residues. Germline-derived CDR1 and CDR2 are GTSNPN and SVGIG (reference sequence). The DNA for the CDR3 is TGTGCCTGGAGTGTACTAGTCGGCACTGAAGCTTTCTTT. Translation: CAWSVLVGTEAFF.

The rearrangement links TRBV20-1 to TRBJ1-5; TRBD1 matches 7 bases. Trimming took 3 bases from V and 4 from J; bases not matched to a gene: 6. The CDR3 totals 14 residues. Germline CDR1 is DFQATT and CDR2 is SNEGSKA (reference sequence). CDR3 residues: CSASPGQLNQPQHF. The DNA for the CDR3 is TGCAGTGCTAGCCCGGGACAGCTTAATCAGCCCCAGCATTTT.